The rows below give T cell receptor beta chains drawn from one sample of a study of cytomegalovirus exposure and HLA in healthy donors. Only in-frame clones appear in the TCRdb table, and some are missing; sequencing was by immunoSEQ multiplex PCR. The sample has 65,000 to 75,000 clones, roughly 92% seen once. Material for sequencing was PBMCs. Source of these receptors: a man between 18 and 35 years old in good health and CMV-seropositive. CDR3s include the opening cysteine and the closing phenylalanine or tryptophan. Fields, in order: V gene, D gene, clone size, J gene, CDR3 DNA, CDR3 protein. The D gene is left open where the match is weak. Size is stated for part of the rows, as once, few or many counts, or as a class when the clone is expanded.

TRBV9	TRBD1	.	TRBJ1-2	TGTGCCAGCAGCGTCTCTCCCGGAGGTAGGAGGGGGCCGGATGGCTACACCTTC	CASSVSPGGRRGPDGYTF
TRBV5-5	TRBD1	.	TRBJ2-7	TGTGCCAGCAGCTTAACCATAACAGGGGAGCAATACGAGCAGTACTTC	CASSLTITGEQYEQYF
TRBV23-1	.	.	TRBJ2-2	TGCGCCAGCAGCCGGGAAATGGACGAAAAGAACACCGGGGAGCTGTTTTTT	CASSREMDEKNTGELFF
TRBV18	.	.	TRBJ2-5	TGTGCCAGCTCACCACGGCCGGAGACCCAGTACTTC	CASSPRPETQYF
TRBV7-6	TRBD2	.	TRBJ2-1	TGTGCCAGCAGCTTAGTCGTGGCTAGCGGCTACAATGAGCAGTTCTTC	CASSLVVASGYNEQFF
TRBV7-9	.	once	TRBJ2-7	TGTGCCAGCAGCTTTATCTACGAGCAGTACTTC	CASSFIYEQYF
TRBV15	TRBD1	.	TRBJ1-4	TGTGCCACTAAACAGGGGTTATTTGCAACTAATGAAAAACTGTTTTTT	CATKQGLFATNEKLFF
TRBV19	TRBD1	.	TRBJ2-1	TGTGTGACCCGGGACAGGGGGTGGAATGAGCAGTTCTTC	CVTRDRGWNEQFF
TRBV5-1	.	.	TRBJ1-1	TGCGCCAGCAGCTTGGAGCAGGGGAACACTGAAGCTTTCTTT	CASSLEQGNTEAFF
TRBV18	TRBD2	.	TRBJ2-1	TGTGCCAGCTCACCAACGAGACTAGCGGGAGCTCAAAATGAGCAGTTCTTC	CASSPTRLAGAQNEQFF
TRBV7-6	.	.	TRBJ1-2	TGTGCCAGCAGCCCTTACACCGGGGGTGGATATGGCTACACCTTC	CASSPYTGGGYGYTF
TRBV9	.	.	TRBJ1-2	TGTGCCAGCAGCGTAGCTGGGCCAGCCAGGGTTGATACCTATGGCTACACCTTC	CASSVAGPARVDTYGYTF
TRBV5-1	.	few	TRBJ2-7	TGCGCCAGCAGCTTGGGTAACTCCTACGAGCAGTACTTC	CASSLGNSYEQYF
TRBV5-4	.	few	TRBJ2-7	TGTGCCAGCAGCTTGAAGTGGGCAGGATGGATGACCCACGAGCAGTACTTC	CASSLKWAGWMTHEQYF
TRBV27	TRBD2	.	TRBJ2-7	TGTGCCAGCACCGTAGCGGGAGGGGCCTACGAGCAGTACTTC	CASTVAGGAYEQYF
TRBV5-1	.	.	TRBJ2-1	TGCGCCAGCAGCTTACTCGATGAGCAGTTCTTC	CASSLLDEQFF
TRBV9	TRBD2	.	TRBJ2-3	TGTGCCAGCAGCGCTTTAGCGGGAGATACAGATACGCAGTATTTT	CASSALAGDTDTQYF
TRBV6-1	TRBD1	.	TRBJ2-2	TGTGCCAGCAATACGGACAGGTTATACACCGGGGAGCTGTTTTTT	CASNTDRLYTGELFF
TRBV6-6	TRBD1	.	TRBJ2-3	TGTGCCAGCAGTTACCAGGACAGGGGAGGAGGAGATACGCAGTATTTT	CASSYQDRGGGDTQYF
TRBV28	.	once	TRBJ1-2	TGTGCCAGCAGTTTTCCGAAAATGGCAGGGCATGGCTACACCTTC	CASSFPKMAGHGYTF
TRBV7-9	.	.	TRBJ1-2	TGTGCCAGCAGCTCAGGGACAATTGGTGTCGTCGCTGGCTACACCTTC	CASSSGTIGVVAGYTF
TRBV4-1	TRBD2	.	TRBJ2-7	TGCGCCAGCAGCCAAGACTCCGGACTAGCGTCACTGAGGCAGTACTTC	CASSQDSGLASLRQYF
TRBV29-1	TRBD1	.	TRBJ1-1	TGCAGCGTTGATGGCGGCAGGGGGGTTTGGACTGAAGCTTTCTTT	CSVDGGRGVWTEAFF
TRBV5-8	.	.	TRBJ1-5	TGTGCCAGCAGATCAGGGGCGGGGGGGCCCCAGCATTTT	CASRSGAGGPQHF
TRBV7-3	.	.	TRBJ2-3	TGTGCCAGCAGCCCCAAGTCCAGCGGAGGACCAACAGATACGCAGTATTTT	CASSPKSSGGPTDTQYF
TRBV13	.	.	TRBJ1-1	TGTGCCAGCAGCTTAGTATCTCGGACTGAAGCTTTCTTT	CASSLVSRTEAFF
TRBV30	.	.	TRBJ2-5	TGTGCCTGGAGTCACCAGGGCGAGACCCAGTACTTC	CAWSHQGETQYF
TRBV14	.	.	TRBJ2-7	TGTGCCAGCAGCCAAGCAAGGGGAACAGGTCTTGACGAGCAGTACTTC	CASSQARGTGLDEQYF
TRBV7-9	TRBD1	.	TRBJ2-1	TGTGCCAGCAGCCTACCTAGGACAGGGATGGGGAATGAGCAGTTCTTC	CASSLPRTGMGNEQFF
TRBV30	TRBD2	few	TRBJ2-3	TGTGCCTGGAAGGAGGGAGCGGGAGGAGTGCGAAGCACAGATACGCAGTATTTT	CAWKEGAGGVRSTDTQYF
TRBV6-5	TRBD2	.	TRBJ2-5	TGTGCCAGCCGCGGGACTAGAAAAGAGACCCAGTACTTC	CASRGTRKETQYF
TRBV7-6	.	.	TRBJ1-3	TGTGCCAGCAGCTTAGGGACTGGTTCTTGGGACACCATATATTTT	CASSLGTGSWDTIYF
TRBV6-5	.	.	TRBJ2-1	TGTGCCAGCTGCCGGGGGATTGGCTACAATGAGCAGTTCTTC	CASCRGIGYNEQFF
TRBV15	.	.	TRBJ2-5	TGTGCCACCTCCAAGGGAGACCAAGAGACCCAGTACTTC	CATSKGDQETQYF
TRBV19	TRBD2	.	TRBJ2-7	TGTGCCAGCAGTAGCGGGAGATTGTACGAGCAGTACTTC	CASSSGRLYEQYF
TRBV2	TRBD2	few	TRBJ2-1	TGTGCCAGCAGAGCCGGGGGGTCCTACAATGAGCAGTTCTTC	CASRAGGSYNEQFF
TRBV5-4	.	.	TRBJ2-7	TGTGCCAGCAGCTTGGCCGTAGAGGGCGCCTACGAGCAGTACTTC	CASSLAVEGAYEQYF
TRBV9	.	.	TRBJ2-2	TGTGCCAGCAGCCCAACCGGAGGGGCGAACACCGGGGAGCTGTTTTTT	CASSPTGGANTGELFF
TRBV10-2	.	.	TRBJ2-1	TGCGCCAGCAGTTCAGTGATCGGGGGTGAGCAGTTCTTC	CASSSVIGGEQFF
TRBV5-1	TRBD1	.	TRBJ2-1	TGCGCCAGCAGCCGCCCGACAGGGGCAGGATACAATGAGCAGTTCTTC	CASSRPTGAGYNEQFF
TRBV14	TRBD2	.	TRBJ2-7	TGTGCCAGCAGCCAAGTAGCTAGCGGGATCTCCTACGAGCAGTACTTC	CASSQVASGISYEQYF
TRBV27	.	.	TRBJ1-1	TGTGCCAGCAGGAGCTCGATTTCGGGGTCGGGGACTGAAGCTTTCTTT	CASRSSISGSGTEAFF
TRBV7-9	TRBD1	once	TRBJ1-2	TGTGCCAGCAGCTTACGTCGGGACAGGGGTTCCTATGGCTACACCTTC	CASSLRRDRGSYGYTF
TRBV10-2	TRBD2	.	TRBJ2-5	TGCGCCAGCCGGACTAGCGGGAGCGGGGAGACCCAGTACTTC	CASRTSGSGETQYF
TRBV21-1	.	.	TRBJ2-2	TGTGCCAGCAGCAAAGGGTCAGGGGGGATCGGGGAGCTGTTTTTT	CASSKGSGGIGELFF
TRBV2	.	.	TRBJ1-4	TGTGCCAGCAGTTCCGGGGGGCCCACTAATGAAAAACTGTTTTTT	CASSSGGPTNEKLFF
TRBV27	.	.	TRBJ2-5	TGTGCCAGCAGTCAGTCGGGGACCCAGTACTTC	CASSQSGTQYF